This T cell receptor (beta chain) was identified during a study of blood T cell repertoires in COVID-19. The overall study: There were acute and convalescent COVID-19 samples, and they came from the United States, Italy and Spain. From T cells, B-cell-depleted T cells, or PBMCs came the material, which was cDNA or gDNA.

In the original workflow: Amplification of reference gene primers provided the estimated nucleated cell counts. Assay: immunoSEQ multiplex PCR; the TCRdb copy retains only in-frame clones and omits some. V and J calls and clone size are as listed in that table; D and trimming were resolved from the DNA. The sample has approximately 15,000 clones, around 73% seen once. V lost 6 bases and J lost 6, with 14 bases in between. The CDR3 spans 13 residues. This rearrangement joins TRBV12-3 or TRBV12-4 to TRBJ1-2, with TRBD1 as a possible D gene (5 bases). The TCR originated in a man aged 60 to 69 with active or convalescent COVID-19. Sequenced: peripheral blood. This CDR3 is CASSLEGSNGYTF. The CDR3 region has the DNA TGTGCCAGCAGCCTGGAGGGGTCTAATGGCTACACCTTC.